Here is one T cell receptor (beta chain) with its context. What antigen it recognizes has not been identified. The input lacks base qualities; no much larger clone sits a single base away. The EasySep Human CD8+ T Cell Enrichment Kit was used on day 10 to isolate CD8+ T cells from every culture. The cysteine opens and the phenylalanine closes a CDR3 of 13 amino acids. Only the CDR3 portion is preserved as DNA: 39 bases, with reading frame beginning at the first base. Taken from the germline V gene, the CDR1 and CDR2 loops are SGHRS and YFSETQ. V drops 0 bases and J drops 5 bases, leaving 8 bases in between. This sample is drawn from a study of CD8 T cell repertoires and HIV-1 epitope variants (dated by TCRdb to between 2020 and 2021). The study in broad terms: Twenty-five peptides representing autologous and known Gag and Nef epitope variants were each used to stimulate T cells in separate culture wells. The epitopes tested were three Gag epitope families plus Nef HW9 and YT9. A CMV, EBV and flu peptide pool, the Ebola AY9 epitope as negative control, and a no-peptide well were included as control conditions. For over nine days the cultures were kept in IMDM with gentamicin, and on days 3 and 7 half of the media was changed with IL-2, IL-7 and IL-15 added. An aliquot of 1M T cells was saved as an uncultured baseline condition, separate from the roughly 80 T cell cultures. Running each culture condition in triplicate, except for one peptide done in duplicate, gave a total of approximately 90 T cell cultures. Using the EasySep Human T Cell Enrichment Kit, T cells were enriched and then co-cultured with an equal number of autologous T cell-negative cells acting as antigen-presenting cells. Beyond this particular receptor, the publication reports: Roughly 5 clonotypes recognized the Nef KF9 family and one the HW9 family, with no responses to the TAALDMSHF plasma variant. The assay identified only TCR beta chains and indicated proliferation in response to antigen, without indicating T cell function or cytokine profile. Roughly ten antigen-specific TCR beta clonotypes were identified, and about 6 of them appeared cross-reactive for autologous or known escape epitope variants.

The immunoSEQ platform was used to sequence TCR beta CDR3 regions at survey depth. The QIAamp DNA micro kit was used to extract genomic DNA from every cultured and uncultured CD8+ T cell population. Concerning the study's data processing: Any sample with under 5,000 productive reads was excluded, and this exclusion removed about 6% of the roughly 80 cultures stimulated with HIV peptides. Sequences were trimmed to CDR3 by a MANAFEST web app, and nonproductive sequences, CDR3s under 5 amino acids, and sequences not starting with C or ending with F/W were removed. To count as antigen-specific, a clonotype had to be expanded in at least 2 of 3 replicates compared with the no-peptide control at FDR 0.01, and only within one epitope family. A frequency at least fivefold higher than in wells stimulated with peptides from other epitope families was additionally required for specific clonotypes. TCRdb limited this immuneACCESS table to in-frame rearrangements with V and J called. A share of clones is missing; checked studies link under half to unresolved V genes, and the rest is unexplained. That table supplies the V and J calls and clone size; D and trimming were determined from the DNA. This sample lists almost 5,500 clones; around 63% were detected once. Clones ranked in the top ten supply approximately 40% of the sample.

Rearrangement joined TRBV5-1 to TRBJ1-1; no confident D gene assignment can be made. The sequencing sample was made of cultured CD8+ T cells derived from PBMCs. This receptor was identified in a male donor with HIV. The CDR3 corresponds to CASSLEDWTEAFF. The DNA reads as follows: TGCGCCAGCAGCTTGGAGGACTGGACTGAAGCTTTCTTT.